The 29 T cell receptor beta chains listed next were all sequenced from one sample in a study of blood T cell repertoires in COVID-19. Clones were read by immunoSEQ multiplex PCR, and TCRdb kept only the in-frame ones, dropping some. This table holds 140,000 or so clones, around 77% found once. Sequencing was performed on peripheral blood. The receptor set was obtained from a man between 50 and 59 years old with active or convalescent COVID-19.

This sequence joins TRBV4-2 and TRBJ2-3, with D unclear. This CDR3 comprises 16 residues. Trimming took off 2 bases at V and 2 bases at J, with 14 bases between the two ends. Germline V gene sequence: CDR1 LGHNA, CDR2 YNFKEQ. CDR3 residues: CASSQRALPPTDTQYF. DNA of the CDR3: TGTGCCAGCAGCCAAAGAGCTCTCCCCCCCACAGATACGCAGTATTTT.

The chain combines TRBV2 with TRBJ1-3; D remains unclear. CDR1 SNHLY and CDR2 FYNNEI come from the germline V gene. Trimming left V 6 bases short and J 1 base short, with 7 bases between. The CDR3 spans 13 residues. CDR3 sequence (DNA): TGTGCCAGCAGGCGGGATTCTGGAAACACCATATATTTT. Protein sequence: CASRRDSGNTIYF.

This clone was seen more than once but under ten times. The chain combines TRBV3-1 (or the pseudogene TRBV3-2) with TRBJ2-1, with 11 nucleotides matching TRBD2. Per germline, CDR1 LGHDT and CDR2 YNNKEL (reference sequence). Losses at the gene ends were 0 bases for V and 7 bases for J; bases not matched to a gene: 2. This CDR3 is built from 15 residues. DNA of the CDR3: TGTGCCAGCAGCCAAGAGACTAGCGGGGCTAATGAGCAGTTCTTC. Translation: CASSQETSGANEQFF.

The rearrangement uses TRBV5-1 and TRBJ1-4; unclear D gene. The ends were cut back, 7 bases at V and 4 bases at J, with 11 bases in the middle. There are 13 residues in the CDR3. CDR1 is SGHRS, CDR2 YFSETQ, per germline. The CDR3 is CASRGGFNEKLFF. The CDR3 bases are TGCGCCAGCCGAGGAGGATTTAATGAAAAACTGTTTTTT.

This chain uses TRBV5-1 with TRBJ2-7; no reliable D call. The CDR3 contains 13 residues. Trimming stripped 0 bases from V and 2 bases from J, with 6 bases between. Germline V gene data show CDR1 as SGHRS and CDR2 as YFSETQ. The CDR3 nucleotides read TGCGCCAGCAGCTTGGACCGGGCCTACGAGCAGTACTTC. This sequence encodes CASSLDRAYEQYF.

V gene TRBV18 combines with J gene TRBJ1-1, with D tentatively TRBD1 (5 bases). The V end was cut by 2 bases, the J end by 4 bases, with 14 bases between. The V gene's germline CDR1 is KGHSH and CDR2 LQKENI. This CDR3 contains 15 residues. The CDR3 reads CASSPDGGAGTEAFF. The DNA of the CDR3 is TGTGCCAGCTCACCAGATGGAGGGGCCGGCACTGAAGCTTTCTTT.

Here the CDR3 reads CASTNLGGGHIQYF. Written as DNA, the CDR3 is TGTGCCAGCACCAATTTGGGGGGGGGTCACATTCAGTACTTC. This chain connects TRBV27 to TRBJ2-4; 7 bases fit TRBD2. The trim removed 7 bases at V and 8 bases at J, leaving 11 bases unmatched. Germline lookup yields CDR1 MNHEY and CDR2 SMNVEV (reference sequence). The CDR3 extends over 14 amino acids.

This clone was picked up one time. The V call is TRBV9, the J call TRBJ2-7; 16 bases line up with TRBD2. The CDR3 is 16 residues long. Germline CDR1 SGDLS, CDR2 YYNGEE. J was trimmed by 4 bases and V by 4 bases; bases with no gene match: 5. The CDR3 DNA reads TGTGCCAGCAGCCCGGGACTAGCGGGAGGGCTTTACGAGCAGTACTTC. Translation: CASSPGLAGGLYEQYF.

This clone was counted between two and nine times. The chain has TRBV18 and TRBJ1-1; D not resolved. V dropped 6 bases and J dropped 1 base, with 15 bases sitting between them. This CDR3 is 15 amino acids long. Germline CDR1 KGHSH, CDR2 LQKENI. DNA for the CDR3: TGTGCCAGCTCTCCTGCTATGGGCACGAACACTGAAGCTTTCTTT. This encodes CASSPAMGTNTEAFF.

The chain recombines TRBV11-2 with TRBJ1-4; possibly TRBD1 for D (6 bases). CDR3 size: 14 residues. Germline lookup yields CDR1 SGHAT and CDR2 FQNNGV. V was pared by 5 bases and J by 8 bases, with 15 bases between. The chain's CDR3 is CASSRTAGWEKLFF. The DNA of the CDR3 is TGTGCCAGCAGCCGGACAGCCGGATGGGAAAAACTGTTTTTT.

The rearrangement uses TRBV18 and TRBJ1-4; the D gene is possibly TRBD1 (5 bases). The length of the CDR3 is 14 residues. Germline V CDR1 and CDR2: KGHSH, LQKENI. Trimming shortened V by 8 bases and J by 0 bases, and 10 bases separated the two germline ends. In DNA form, the CDR3 reads TGTGCCAGCCGCGACAGAACAACTAATGAAAAACTGTTTTTT. Amino acid sequence: CASRDRTTNEKLFF.

The genes are TRBV4-2 and TRBJ2-1; the match to TRBD2 covers 11 bases. Germline V lookup: CDR1 LGHNA, CDR2 YNFKEQ. The V and J ends lost 0 bases and 8 bases, in that order; junction bases with no gene match: 3. The CDR3 spans 15 residues. CDR3 region: CASSQELAGGDEQFF. The CDR3, as DNA: TGTGCCAGCAGCCAAGAGTTAGCGGGAGGGGATGAGCAGTTCTTC.

This clone was observed a handful of times. The V gene is TRBV10-3, the J gene TRBJ2-5, with D maybe TRBD2 (6 bases). Germline V lookup: CDR1 ENHRY, CDR2 SYGVKD. V dropped 0 bases and J dropped 2 bases, with 13 bases sitting between them. The CDR3 runs to 16 residues. The CDR3 here is CAISESAGTGQETQYF. As DNA, the CDR3 is TGTGCCATCAGTGAGTCGGCGGGGACTGGTCAAGAGACCCAGTACTTC.

CDR3 amino acids: CASSRRTSGQETQYF. The CDR3 DNA reads as TGTGCCAGCAGCCGTCGGACTAGCGGACAAGAGACCCAGTACTTC. The chain has TRBV28 and TRBJ2-5; 10 nucleotides line up with TRBD2. The V gene's germline CDR1 is MDHEN and CDR2 SYDVKM. CDR3 length: 15 amino acids. Germline trimming cut 6 bases from V and 2 bases from J; bases unmatched to any gene: 6.

The chain links TRBV3-1 (or the pseudogene TRBV3-2) to TRBJ2-1; perhaps TRBD2 as D (6 bases). The CDR3 sequence is 19 residues long. Per germline, CDR1 LGHDT and CDR2 YNNKEL (reference sequence). V was pared by 0 bases and J by 5 bases, with 23 bases between. CDR3 coding DNA: TGTGCCAGCAGCCAAGAATGGGGTAGTCTCGGGAGTAAACACAATGAGCAGTTCTTC. Its protein product is CASSQEWGSLGSKHNEQFF.

This clone was detected a few times. The V gene is TRBV6-5, the J gene TRBJ2-3; 7 bases are a match to TRBD1. CDR3 length: 14 residues. Losses at the gene ends were 6 bases for V and 3 bases for J; bases not matched to a gene: 6. The germline gives CDR1 MNHEY, CDR2 SVGAGI. The CDR3 DNA reads TGTGCCAGCAGGGAGACAGGGTTAACAGATACGCAGTATTTT. Translating gives CASRETGLTDTQYF.

Comments on this clone: This sample includes further DNA sequences coding for the same CDR3. The gene calls are TRBV5-1 and TRBJ1-5, with a tentative D call TRBD1 (6 bases). Trimming removed 0 bases at V and 4 bases at J, with 11 bases between. This CDR3 spans 15 amino acids. Germline CDR1 is SGHRS and CDR2 is YFSETQ. CDR3 sequence (DNA): TGCGCCAGCAGCTTGGGTCAGGGGTCGAATCAGCCCCAGCATTTT. This translates into CASSLGQGSNQPQHF. Drawing the rest from reference TRBV5-1 and TRBJ1-5, the complete variable domain is KAGVTQTPRYLIKTRGQQVTLSCSPISGHRSVSWYQQTPGQGLQFLFEYFSETQRNKGNFPGRFSGRQFSNSRSEMNVSTLELGDSALYLCASSLGQGSNQPQHFGDGTRLSIL.

This rearrangement joins TRBV10-3 to TRBJ1-1; D is possibly TRBD1 (5 bases). CDR1 is ENHRY, CDR2 SYGVKD, per germline. The CDR3 is made up of 15 amino acids. Deletions cut 3 bases from V and 3 bases from J, with 14 bases between. The CDR3 reads CAISDRGEVDTEAFF. The CDR3 nucleotides read TGTGCCATCAGTGACCGGGGGGAGGTCGACACTGAAGCTTTCTTT.

This sequence joins TRBV4-1 and TRBJ2-2; D might be TRBD2 (6 bases). The CDR3 has 15 residues. Germline V gene lookup returns CDR1 MGHRA and CDR2 YSYEKL. V shed 7 bases and J shed 1 base, with 13 bases lying between them. CDR3 loop: CASNPVSGNTGELFF. In DNA, the CDR3 is TGCGCCAGCAACCCAGTTAGCGGGAACACCGGGGAGCTGTTTTTT.

This rearrangement joins TRBV24-1 to TRBJ1-5; 10 bases agree with TRBD1. The CDR3 spans 15 residues. V shed 3 bases and J 5 bases; nucleotides not matched to a gene: 3. CDR1 and CDR2 (germline): KGHDR, SFDVKD. This CDR3 is CATSDATGGYQPQHF. In nucleotides, the CDR3 is TGTGCCACCAGTGATGCGACAGGGGGCTATCAGCCCCAGCATTTT.

This clone was observed a few times. This sequence joins TRBV12-5 and TRBJ2-4; TRBD2 agrees at 9 bases. The germline V gene has CDR1 LGHNT and CDR2 FRNRAP. The CDR3 extends over 18 amino acids. J gave up 13 bases and V 7 bases, and 26 bases lay outside the gene matches. Here the CDR3 reads CASVLLPIAGVKLNTQYF. The CDR3 DNA reads TGTGCTAGTGTCCTACTACCGATAGCGGGGGTCAAACTTAACACCCAGTACTTC.

The V gene is TRBV28, the J gene TRBJ1-5, with no clear D. The CDR3 runs 13 residues. Germline V gene data show CDR1 as MDHEN and CDR2 as SYDVKM. Trimming shortened V by 3 bases and J by 7 bases, and 10 bases separated the two germline ends. CDR3 residues: CASSLVRRQPQHF. The CDR3 region has the DNA TGTGCCAGCAGTTTGGTAAGGAGGCAGCCCCAGCATTTT. Looking up the rest from reference TRBV28 and TRBJ1-5 gives the full variable domain: DVKVTQSSRYLVKRTGEKVFLECVQDMDHENMFWYRQDPGLGLRLIYFSYDVKMKEKGDIPEGYSVSREKKERFSLILESASTNQTSMYLCASSLVRRQPQHFGDGTRLSIL.

The rearrangement links TRBV11-2 to TRBJ2-3; 8 nucleotides line up with TRBD2. With 1 base clipped from V and 3 bases from J, the junction kept 3 bases outside the gene matches. This CDR3 is built from 15 residues. Germline CDR1 SGHAT, CDR2 FQNNGV. CDR3 bases: TGTGCCAGCAGCTTAGGCGGGGGGCGGACAGATACGCAGTATTTT. Translation: CASSLGGGRTDTQYF. Full variable domain (outside the CDR3, taken from reference TRBV11-2 and TRBJ2-3): EAGVAQSPRYKIIEKRQSVAFWCNPISGHATLYWYQQILGQGPKLLIQFQNNGVVDDSQLPKDRFSAERLKGVDSTLKIQPAKLEDSAVYLCASSLGGGRTDTQYFGPGTRLTVL.

Only one count was recorded for this clone. The chain links TRBV27 to TRBJ1-4; 11 nucleotides line up with TRBD1. CDR1 and CDR2 (germline): MNHEY, SMNVEV (reference sequence). This CDR3 is 15 amino acids long. The ends lost 5 bases at V and 8 bases at J; junction bases unmatched: 7. The CDR3 DNA sequence: TGTGCCAGCAGTCGACCGGGACAGGGGGAAGAAAAACTGTTTTTT. This sequence encodes CASSRPGQGEEKLFF.

V is TRBV2 and J is TRBJ2-2; TRBD2 matches 11 bases. CDR3 length: 15 amino acids. Losses at the gene ends were 3 bases for V and 6 bases for J; bases not matched to a gene: 3. Germline V gene lookup returns CDR1 SNHLY and CDR2 FYNNEI. In DNA form, the CDR3 reads TGTGCCAGCAGTGACGGACTAGCGGGCCCCGGGGAGCTGTTTTTT. Amino acids: CASSDGLAGPGELFF.

The count of this clone is one. The chain combines TRBV10-3 with TRBJ2-2; 7 bases fit TRBD1. CDR1 ENHRY and CDR2 SYGVKD come from the germline V gene. The junction had 4 bases not matched to a gene; V was cut back by 6 bases and J by 0 bases. The CDR3 is made up of 15 amino acids. CDR3 DNA: TGTGCCATCAGAGGACAGGAGACGAACACCGGGGAGCTGTTTTTT. Residues: CAIRGQETNTGELFF.

The rearrangement joins TRBV19 to TRBJ2-1; the match to TRBD2 covers 8 bases. There are 14 residues in the CDR3. Germline trimming cut 4 bases from V and 6 bases from J; bases unmatched to any gene: 5. Per germline, CDR1 LNHDA and CDR2 SQIVND (reference sequence). This CDR3 is CASSKRGRPNEQFF. CDR3 nucleotides: TGTGCCAGTAGTAAGCGGGGGAGGCCCAATGAGCAGTTCTTC.

The chain joins TRBV19 to TRBJ1-4; D possibly corresponds to TRBD1 (6 bases). The CDR3 totals 15 residues. CDR1 is LNHDA, CDR2 SQIVND, per germline (reference sequence). Between the trimmed V and J ends, which lost 3 bases and 0 bases, there was a span of 8 bases. In DNA form, the CDR3 reads TGTGCCAGTAGTATCCAGGGGTCAACTAATGAAAAACTGTTTTTT. Translated, it gives CASSIQGSTNEKLFF.

V is TRBV27 and J is TRBJ2-7; 8 positions match TRBD1. The J segment lost 4 bases and the V segment lost 3 bases, leaving 5 bases of the junction unmatched. The CDR3 consists of 14 residues. Germline values: CDR1 MNHEY, CDR2 SMNVEV (reference sequence). CDR3 DNA sequence: TGTGCCAGCAGTTTTTTTCAGGGGGCTTACGAGCAGTACTTC. Its translation: CASSFFQGAYEQYF.